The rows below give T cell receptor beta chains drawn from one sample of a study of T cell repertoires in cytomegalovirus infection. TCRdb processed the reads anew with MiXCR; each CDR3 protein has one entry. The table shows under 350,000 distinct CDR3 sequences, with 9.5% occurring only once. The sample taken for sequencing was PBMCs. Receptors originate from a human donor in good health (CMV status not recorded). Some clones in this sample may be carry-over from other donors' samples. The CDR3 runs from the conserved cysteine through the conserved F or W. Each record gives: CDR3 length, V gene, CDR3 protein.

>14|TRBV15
CATSRDRHQETQYF
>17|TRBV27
CASRYIGDFRGSDTQYF
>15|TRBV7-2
CASSLDGYSNQPQHF
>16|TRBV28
CASSLSSGVKGYGYTF
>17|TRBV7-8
CASSFTSGGAWTGELFF
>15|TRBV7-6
CASSSGGDHTGELFF
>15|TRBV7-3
CASSSQGMGTDTQYF
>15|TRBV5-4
CASSRDGPSYNEQFF
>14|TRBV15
CATSLSTTSYEQYF
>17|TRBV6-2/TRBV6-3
CASSYSSGPQAGMGYTF
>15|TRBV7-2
CASSPGSIPNQPQHF
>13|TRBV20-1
CSALTTQGYEQYF
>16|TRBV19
CASSISGSSYNSPLHF
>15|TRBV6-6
CASSYSQGASSPLHF
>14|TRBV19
CASSIPGLVYEQYF
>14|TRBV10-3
CAISGGSDTYEQYF
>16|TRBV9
CASSVEDSENGNIQYF
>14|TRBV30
CAWSTGTTNEKLFF
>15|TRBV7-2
CASSLGLNSNQPQHF
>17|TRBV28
CASSFGNRAGERGKAFF
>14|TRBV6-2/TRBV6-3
CASRWTGNTYEQYF
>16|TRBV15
CATSRDIGLATDTQYF
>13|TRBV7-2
CASSLEGNYGYTF
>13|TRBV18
CASSPLNPGELFF
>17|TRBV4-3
CASSQDYRGGYAGELFF
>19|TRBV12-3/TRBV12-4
CASSLMWGEGTGGSTEAFF
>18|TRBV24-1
CATSDRYRGGPGANVLTF
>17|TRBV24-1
CATSDPWTDTSYNEQFF
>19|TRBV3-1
CASSQDSLAGGGRKETQYF